This T cell receptor beta chain is from a study of blood T cell repertoires in COVID-19. Study summary: Acute and convalescent COVID-19 specimens originated in the United States, Italy and Spain. The cDNA or gDNA used as material had been derived from T cells, B-cell-depleted T cells, or PBMCs.

Seattle researchers signed up patients amid active infection and tracked them longitudinally. Per the authors' pipeline: By means of reference gene primer amplification, nucleated cell counts were estimated. The method was immunoSEQ multiplex PCR; TCRdb's version includes in-frame clones alone and lacks a portion of them. Clone size and V and J calls were adopted from that table, with D and trimming inferred from the DNA. The profile covers around 200,000 clones, with roughly 77% appearing a single time and nearly 6% taken by the ten largest. Germline assignment: CDR1 SGHDN and CDR2 FVKESK. This CDR3 is built from 12 residues. V was clipped by 4 bases and J by 8 bases, with 6 bases between them.

The rearrangement links TRBV14 to TRBJ1-6; D ambiguous. Sequencing used peripheral blood. The receptor was derived from a woman between 35 and 50 years old with COVID-19, enrolled during active disease. The CDR3 DNA sequence: TGTGCCAGCAGCCCTATGTATTCACCCCTCCACTTT. Protein sequence: CASSPMYSPLHF.